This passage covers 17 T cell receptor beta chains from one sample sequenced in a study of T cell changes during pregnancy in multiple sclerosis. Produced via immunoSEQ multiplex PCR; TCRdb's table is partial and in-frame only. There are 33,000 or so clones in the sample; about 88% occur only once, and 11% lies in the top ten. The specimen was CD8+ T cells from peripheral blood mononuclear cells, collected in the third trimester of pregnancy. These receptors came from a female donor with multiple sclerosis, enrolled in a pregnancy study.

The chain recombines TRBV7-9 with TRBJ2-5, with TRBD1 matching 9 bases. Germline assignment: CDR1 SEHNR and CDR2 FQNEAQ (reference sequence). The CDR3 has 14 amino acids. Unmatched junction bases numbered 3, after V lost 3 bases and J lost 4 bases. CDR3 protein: CASSFDRGGETQYF. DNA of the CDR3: TGTGCCAGCAGCTTCGACAGGGGGGGAGAGACCCAGTACTTC. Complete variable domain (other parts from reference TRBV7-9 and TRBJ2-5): DTGVSQNPRHKITKRGQNVTFRCDPISEHNRLYWYRQTLGQGPEFLTYFQNEAQLEKSRLLSDRFSAERPKGSFSTLEIQRTEQGDSAMYLCASSFDRGGETQYFGPGTRLLVL.

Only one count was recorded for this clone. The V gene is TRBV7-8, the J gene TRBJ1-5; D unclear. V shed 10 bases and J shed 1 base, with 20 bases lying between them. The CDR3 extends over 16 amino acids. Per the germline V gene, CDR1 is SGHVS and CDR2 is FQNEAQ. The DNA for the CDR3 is TGTGCCACCGCTTCCACACGTTTTGGCAGCAATCAGCCCCAGCATTTT. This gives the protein CATASTRFGSNQPQHF.

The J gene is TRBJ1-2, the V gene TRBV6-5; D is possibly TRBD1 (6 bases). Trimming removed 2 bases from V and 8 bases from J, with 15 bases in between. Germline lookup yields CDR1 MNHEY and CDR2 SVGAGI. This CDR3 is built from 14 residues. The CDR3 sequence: CASSYRQALGGYTF. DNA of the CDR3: TGTGCCAGCAGTTACCGACAGGCCCTAGGGGGCTACACCTTC.

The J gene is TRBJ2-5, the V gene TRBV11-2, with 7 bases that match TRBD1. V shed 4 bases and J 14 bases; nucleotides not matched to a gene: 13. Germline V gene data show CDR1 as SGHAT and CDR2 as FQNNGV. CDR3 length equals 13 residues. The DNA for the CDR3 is TGTGCCAGCAGCTCGAGAGACAGGGTGGAGTATTACTTC. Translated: CASSSRDRVEYYF. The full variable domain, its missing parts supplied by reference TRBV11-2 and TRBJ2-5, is EAGVAQSPRYKIIEKRQSVAFWCNPISGHATLYWYQQILGQGPKLLIQFQNNGVVDDSQLPKDRFSAERLKGVDSTLKIQPAKLEDSAVYLCASSSRDRVEYYFGPGTRLLVL.

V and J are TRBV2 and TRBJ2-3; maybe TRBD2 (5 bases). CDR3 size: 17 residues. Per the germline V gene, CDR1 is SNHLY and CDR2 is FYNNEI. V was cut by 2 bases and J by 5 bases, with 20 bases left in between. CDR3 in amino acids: CASSEHPSSPFGDTQYF. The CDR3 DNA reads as TGTGCCAGCAGTGAACATCCTAGCTCCCCTTTTGGAGATACGCAGTATTTT.

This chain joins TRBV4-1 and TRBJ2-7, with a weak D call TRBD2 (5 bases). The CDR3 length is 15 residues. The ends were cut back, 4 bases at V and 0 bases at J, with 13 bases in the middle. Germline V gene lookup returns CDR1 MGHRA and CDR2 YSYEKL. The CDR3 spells CASSPAGDYSYEQYF. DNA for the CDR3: TGCGCCAGCAGCCCGGCCGGGGATTACTCCTACGAGCAGTACTTC.

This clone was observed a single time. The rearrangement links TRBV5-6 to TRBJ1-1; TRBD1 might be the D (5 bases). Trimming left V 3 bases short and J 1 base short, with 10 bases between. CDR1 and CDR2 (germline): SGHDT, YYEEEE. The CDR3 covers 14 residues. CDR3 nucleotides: TGTGCCAGCAGCTACGGAACAGGGAACACTGAAGCTTTCTTT. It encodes CASSYGTGNTEAFF.

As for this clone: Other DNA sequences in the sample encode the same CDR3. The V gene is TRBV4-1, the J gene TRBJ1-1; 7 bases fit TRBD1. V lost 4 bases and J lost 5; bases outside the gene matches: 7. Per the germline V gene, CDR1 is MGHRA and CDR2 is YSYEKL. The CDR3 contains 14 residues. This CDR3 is CASSLRTGGTEAFF. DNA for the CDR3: TGCGCCAGCAGCCTAAGGACAGGAGGGACTGAAGCTTTCTTT.

CDR3 in DNA: TGCGCCAGCAGCTTGGGACAGGGCAGTGAGCAGTTCTTC. As protein: CASSLGQGSEQFF. The chain is built from TRBV5-1 and TRBJ2-1, with 7 nucleotides matching TRBD1. Trimming at V came to 0 bases and at J to 9 bases, leaving 3 bases not matched to a gene. Germline loops: CDR1 SGHRS, CDR2 YFSETQ. This CDR3 is built from 13 residues.

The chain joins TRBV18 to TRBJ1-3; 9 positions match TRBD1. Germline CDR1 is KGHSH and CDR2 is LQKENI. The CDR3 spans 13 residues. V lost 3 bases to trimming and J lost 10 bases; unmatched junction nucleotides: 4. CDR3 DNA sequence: TGTGCCAGCTCACCCTGGACAGGGGTTACCATATATTTT. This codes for CASSPWTGVTIYF.

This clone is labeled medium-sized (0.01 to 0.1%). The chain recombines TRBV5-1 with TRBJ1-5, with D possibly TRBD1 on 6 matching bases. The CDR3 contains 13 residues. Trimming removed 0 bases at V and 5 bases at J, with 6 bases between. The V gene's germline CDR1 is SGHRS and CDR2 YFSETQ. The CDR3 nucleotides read TGCGCCAGCAGCTTGGCAGGGGATCAGCCCCAGCATTTT. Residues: CASSLAGDQPQHF.

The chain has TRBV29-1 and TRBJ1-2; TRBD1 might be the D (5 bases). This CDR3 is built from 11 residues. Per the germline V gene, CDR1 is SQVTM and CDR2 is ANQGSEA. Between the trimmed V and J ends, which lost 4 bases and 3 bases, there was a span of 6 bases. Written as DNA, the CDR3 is TGCAGCGTTGTAGGGGACTATGGCTACACCTTC. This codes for CSVVGDYGYTF.

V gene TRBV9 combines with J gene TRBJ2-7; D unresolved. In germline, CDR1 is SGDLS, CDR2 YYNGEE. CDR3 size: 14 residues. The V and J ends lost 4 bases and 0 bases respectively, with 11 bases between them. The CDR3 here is CASSPDLSSYEQYF. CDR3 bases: TGTGCCAGCAGCCCTGATCTGAGCTCCTACGAGCAGTACTTC.

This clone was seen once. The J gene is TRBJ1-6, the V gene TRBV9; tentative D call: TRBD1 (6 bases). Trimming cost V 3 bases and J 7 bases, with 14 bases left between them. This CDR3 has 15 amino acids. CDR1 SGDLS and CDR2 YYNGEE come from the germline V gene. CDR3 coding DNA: TGTGCCAGCAGCGAACAGGGAAAGTGGAATTCACCCCTCCACTTT. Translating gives CASSEQGKWNSPLHF. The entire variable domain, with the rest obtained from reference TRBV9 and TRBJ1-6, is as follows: DSGVTQTPKHLITATGQRVTLRCSPRSGDLSVYWYQQSLDQGLQFLIQYYNGEERAKGNILERFSAQQFPDLHSELNLSSLELGDSALYFCASSEQGKWNSPLHFGNGTRLTVT.

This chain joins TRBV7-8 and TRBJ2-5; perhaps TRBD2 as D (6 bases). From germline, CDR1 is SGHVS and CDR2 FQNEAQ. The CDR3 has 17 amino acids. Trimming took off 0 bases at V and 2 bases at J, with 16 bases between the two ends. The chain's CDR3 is CASSLAGGGALQETQYF. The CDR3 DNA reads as TGTGCCAGCAGCTTAGCGGGAGGAGGGGCCTTACAAGAGACCCAGTACTTC.

CDR3: CASRPGSSYEQYF. CDR3 DNA: TGTGCCAGCCGCCCCGGGAGCTCCTACGAGCAGTACTTC. The chain recombines TRBV2 with TRBJ2-7, with D possibly TRBD2 on 6 matching bases. Trimming removed 8 bases from V and 0 bases from J, with 11 bases in between. This CDR3 comprises 13 residues. Germline CDR1 SNHLY, CDR2 FYNNEI. The full variable domain, in which reference TRBV2 and TRBJ2-7 provide the parts outside the CDR3, is EPEVTQTPSHQVTQMGQEVILRCVPISNHLYFYWYRQILGQKVEFLVSFYNNEISEKSEIFDDQFSVERPDGSNFTLKIRSTKLEDSAMYFCASRPGSSYEQYFGPGTRLTVT.

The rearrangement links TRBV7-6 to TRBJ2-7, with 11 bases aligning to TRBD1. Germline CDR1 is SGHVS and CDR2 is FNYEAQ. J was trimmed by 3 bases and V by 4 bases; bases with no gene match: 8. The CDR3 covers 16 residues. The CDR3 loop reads CASSSSPGTGGYEQYF. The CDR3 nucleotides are TGTGCCAGCAGCTCATCCCCCGGGACAGGGGGCTACGAGCAGTACTTC.